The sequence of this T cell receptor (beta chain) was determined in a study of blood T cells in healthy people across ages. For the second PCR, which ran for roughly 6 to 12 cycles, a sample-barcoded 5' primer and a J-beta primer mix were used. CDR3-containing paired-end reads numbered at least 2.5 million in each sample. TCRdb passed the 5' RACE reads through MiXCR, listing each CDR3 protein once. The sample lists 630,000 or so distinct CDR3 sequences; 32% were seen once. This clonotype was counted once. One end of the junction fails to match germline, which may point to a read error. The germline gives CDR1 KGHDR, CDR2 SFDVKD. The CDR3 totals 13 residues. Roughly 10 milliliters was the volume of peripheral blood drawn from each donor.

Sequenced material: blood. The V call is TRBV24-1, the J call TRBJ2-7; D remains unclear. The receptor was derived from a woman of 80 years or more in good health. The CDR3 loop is CATSDPDHYEQYF. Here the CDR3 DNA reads TGTGCCACCAGTGACCCCGACCACTACGAACAGTACTTC.